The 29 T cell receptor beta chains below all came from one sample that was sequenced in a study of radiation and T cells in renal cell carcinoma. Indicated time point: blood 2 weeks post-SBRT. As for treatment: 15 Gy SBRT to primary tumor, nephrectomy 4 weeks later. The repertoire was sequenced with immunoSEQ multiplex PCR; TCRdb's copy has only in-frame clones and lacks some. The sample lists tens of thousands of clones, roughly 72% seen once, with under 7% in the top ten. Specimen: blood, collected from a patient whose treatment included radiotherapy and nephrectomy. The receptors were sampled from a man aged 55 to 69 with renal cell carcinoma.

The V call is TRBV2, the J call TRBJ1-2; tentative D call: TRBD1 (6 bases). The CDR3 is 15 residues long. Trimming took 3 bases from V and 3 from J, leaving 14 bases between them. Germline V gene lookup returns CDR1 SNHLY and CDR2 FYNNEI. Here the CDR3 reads CASSDSPDSYYGYTF. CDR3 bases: TGTGCCAGCAGTGATTCCCCGGACAGTTACTATGGCTACACCTTC.

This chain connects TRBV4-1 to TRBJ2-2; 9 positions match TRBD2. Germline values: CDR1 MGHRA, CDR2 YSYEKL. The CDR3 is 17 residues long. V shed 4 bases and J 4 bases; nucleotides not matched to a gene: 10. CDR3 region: CASSLGLARDSTGELFF. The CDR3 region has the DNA TGCGCCAGCAGCCTGGGACTAGCTCGGGATAGCACCGGGGAGCTGTTTTTT.

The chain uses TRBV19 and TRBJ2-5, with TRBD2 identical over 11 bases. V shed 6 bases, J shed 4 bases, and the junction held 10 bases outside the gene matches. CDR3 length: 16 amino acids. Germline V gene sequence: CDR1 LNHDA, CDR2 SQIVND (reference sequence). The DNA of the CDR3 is TGTGCCAGTAGCAGCAAAGTAGCGGGGGGGCCAGAGACCCAGTACTTC. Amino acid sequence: CASSSKVAGGPETQYF.

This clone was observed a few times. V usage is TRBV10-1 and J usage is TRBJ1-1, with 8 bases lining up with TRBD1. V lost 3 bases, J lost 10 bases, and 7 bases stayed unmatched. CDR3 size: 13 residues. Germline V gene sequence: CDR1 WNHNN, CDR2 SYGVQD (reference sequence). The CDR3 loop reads CASSEHGQGGAFF. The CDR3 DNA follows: TGCGCCAGCAGTGAACATGGACAGGGTGGAGCTTTCTTT.

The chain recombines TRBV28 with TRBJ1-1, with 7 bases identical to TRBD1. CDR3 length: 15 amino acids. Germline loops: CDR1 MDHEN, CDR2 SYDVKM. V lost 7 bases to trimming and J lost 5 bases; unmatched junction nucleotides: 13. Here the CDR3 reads CASTRKNRGKTEAFF. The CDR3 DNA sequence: TGTGCCAGCACCCGAAAGAACAGGGGAAAGACTGAAGCTTTCTTT.

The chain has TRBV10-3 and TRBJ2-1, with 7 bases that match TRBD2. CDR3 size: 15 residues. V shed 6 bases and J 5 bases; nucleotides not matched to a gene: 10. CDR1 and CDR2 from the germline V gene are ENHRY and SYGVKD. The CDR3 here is CAIRGLSLRNNEQFF. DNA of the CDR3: TGTGCCATCAGGGGACTATCCCTGAGGAACAATGAGCAGTTCTTC.

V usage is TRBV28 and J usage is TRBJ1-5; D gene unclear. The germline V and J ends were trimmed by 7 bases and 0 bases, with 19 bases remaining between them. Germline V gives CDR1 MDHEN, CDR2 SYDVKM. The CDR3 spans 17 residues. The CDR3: CASKTGLDSYSNQPQHF. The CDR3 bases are TGTGCCAGCAAAACGGGCCTCGATTCCTATAGCAATCAGCCCCAGCATTTT.

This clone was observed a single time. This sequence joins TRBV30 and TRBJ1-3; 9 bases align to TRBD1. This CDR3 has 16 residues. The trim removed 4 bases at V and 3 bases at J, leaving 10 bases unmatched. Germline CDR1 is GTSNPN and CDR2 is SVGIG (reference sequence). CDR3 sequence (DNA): TGTGCCTGGATGGGTCGGGACAGGGAGAGTGGAAACACCATATATTTT. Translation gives CAWMGRDRESGNTIYF.

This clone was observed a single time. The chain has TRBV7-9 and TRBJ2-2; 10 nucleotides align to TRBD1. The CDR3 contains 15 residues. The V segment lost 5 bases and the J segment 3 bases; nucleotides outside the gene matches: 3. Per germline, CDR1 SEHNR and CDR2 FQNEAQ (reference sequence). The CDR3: CASSRGTGDTGELFF. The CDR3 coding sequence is TGTGCCAGCAGCAGAGGGACAGGGGACACCGGGGAGCTGTTTTTT.

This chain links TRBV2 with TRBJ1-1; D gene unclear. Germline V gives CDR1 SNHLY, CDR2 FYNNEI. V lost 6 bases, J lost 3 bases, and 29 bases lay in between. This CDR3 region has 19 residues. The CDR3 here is CASRPTNLGRVGVDTEAFF. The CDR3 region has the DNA TGTGCCAGCAGGCCGACCAACCTAGGGAGAGTTGGTGTTGACACTGAAGCTTTCTTT. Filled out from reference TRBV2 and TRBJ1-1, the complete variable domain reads EPEVTQTPSHQVTQMGQEVILRCVPISNHLYFYWYRQILGQKVEFLVSFYNNEISEKSEIFDDQFSVERPDGSNFTLKIRSTKLEDSAMYFCASRPTNLGRVGVDTEAFFGQGTRLTVV.

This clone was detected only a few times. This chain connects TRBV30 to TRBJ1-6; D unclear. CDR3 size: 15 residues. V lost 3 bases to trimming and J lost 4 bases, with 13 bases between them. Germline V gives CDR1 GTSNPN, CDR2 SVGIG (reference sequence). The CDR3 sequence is CAWSPREAYNSPLHF. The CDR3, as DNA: TGTGCCTGGAGCCCCCGGGAGGCGTATAATTCACCCCTCCACTTT. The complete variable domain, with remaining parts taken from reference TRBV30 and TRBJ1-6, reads SQTIHQWPATLVQPVGSPLSLECTVEGTSNPNLYWYRQAAGRGLQLLFYSVGIGQISSEVPQNLSASRPQDRQFILSSKKLLLSDSGFYLCAWSPREAYNSPLHFGNGTRLTVT.

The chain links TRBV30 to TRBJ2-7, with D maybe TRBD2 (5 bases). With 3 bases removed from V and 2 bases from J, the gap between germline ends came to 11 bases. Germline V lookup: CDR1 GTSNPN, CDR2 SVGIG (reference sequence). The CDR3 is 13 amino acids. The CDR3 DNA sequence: TGTGCCTGGAGAGGAGGAGCGGCCTACGAGCAGTACTTC. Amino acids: CAWRGGAAYEQYF.

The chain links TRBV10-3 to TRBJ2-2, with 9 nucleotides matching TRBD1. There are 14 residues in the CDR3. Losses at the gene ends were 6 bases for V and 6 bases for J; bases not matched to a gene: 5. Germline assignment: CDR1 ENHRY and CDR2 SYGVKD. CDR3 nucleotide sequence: TGTGCCATCAGCGGACAGGGGCGGTCCGGGGAGCTGTTTTTT. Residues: CAISGQGRSGELFF.

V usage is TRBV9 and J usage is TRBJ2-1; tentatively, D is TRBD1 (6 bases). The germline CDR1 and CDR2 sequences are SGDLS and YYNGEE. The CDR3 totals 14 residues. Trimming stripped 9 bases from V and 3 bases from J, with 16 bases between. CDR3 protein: CATSPGTIYNEQFF. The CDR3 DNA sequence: TGTGCCACCTCTCCCGGGACAATCTACAATGAGCAGTTCTTC.

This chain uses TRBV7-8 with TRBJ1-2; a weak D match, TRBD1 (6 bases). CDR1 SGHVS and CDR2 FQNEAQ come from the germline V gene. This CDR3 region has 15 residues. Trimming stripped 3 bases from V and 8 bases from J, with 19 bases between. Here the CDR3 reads CASSLLGGMWSGYTF. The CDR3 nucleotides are TGTGCCAGCAGCTTGCTTGGGGGCATGTGGTCCGGCTACACCTTC.

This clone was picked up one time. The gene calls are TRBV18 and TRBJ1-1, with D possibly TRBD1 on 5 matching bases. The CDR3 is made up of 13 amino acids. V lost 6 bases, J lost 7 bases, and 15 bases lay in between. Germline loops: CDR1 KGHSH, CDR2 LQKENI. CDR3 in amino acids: CASSQETENEAFF. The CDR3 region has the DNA TGTGCCAGCTCTCAGGAGACAGAGAATGAAGCTTTCTTT.

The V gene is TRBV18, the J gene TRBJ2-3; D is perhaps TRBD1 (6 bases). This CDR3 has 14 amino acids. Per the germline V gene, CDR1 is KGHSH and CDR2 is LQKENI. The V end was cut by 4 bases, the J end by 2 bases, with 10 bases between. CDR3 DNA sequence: TGTGCCAGCTCACTCGACAGGCCCACAGATACGCAGTATTTT. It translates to CASSLDRPTDTQYF.

The CDR3 DNA reads as TGTGCCAGTAGCGCCTGGGGACTGGTGGCAGGCAATGAGCAGTTCTTC. Its protein product is CASSAWGLVAGNEQFF. V gene TRBV19 combines with J gene TRBJ2-1, with D possibly matching TRBD2 (6 bases). Germline V gene lookup returns CDR1 LNHDA and CDR2 SQIVND (reference sequence). The CDR3 loop spans 16 amino acids. The V end was cut by 6 bases, the J end by 6 bases, with 21 bases between.

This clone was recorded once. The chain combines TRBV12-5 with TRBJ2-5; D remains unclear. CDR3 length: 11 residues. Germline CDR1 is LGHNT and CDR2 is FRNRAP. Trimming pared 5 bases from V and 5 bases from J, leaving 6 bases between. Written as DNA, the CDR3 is TGTGCTAGTGGTCCGGCTGAGACCCAGTACTTC. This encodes CASGPAETQYF.

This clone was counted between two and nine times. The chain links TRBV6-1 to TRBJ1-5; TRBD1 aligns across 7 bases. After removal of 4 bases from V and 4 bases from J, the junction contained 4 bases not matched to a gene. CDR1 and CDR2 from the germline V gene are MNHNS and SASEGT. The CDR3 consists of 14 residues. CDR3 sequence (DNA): TGTGCCAGCAGTGGAACAGGGGCAAATCAGCCCCAGCATTTT. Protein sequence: CASSGTGANQPQHF.

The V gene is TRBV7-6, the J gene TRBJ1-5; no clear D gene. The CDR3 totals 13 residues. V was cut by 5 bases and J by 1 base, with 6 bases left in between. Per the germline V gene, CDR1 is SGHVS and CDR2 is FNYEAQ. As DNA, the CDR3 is TGTGCCAGCAGCGCTCAGAGCAATCAGCCCCAGCATTTT. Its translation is CASSAQSNQPQHF. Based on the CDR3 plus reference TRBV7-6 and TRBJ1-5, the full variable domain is GAGVSQSPRYKVTKRGQDVALRCDPISGHVSLYWYRQALGQGPEFLTYFNYEAQQDKSGLPNDRFSAERPEGSISTLTIQRTEQRDSAMYRCASSAQSNQPQHFGDGTRLSIL.

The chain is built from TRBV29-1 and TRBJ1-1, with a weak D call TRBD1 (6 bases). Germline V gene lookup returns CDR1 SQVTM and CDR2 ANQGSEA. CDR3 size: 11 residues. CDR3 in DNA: TGCAGAGGACAGAGGGGCACTGAAGCTTTCTTT. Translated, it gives CRGQRGTEAFF.

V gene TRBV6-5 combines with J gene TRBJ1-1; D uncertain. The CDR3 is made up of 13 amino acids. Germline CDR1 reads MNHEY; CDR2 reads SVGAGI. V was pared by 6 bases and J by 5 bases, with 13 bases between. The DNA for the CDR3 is TGTGCCAGCAGGCGAGCCAGGAGTACTGAAGCTTTCTTT. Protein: CASRRARSTEAFF.

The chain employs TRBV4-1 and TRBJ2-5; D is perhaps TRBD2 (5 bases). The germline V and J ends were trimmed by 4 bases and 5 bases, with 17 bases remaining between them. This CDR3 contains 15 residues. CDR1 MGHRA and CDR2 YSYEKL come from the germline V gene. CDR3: CASSPVGDSEETQYF. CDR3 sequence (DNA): TGCGCCAGCAGCCCCGTTGGAGATAGCGAGGAGACCCAGTACTTC.

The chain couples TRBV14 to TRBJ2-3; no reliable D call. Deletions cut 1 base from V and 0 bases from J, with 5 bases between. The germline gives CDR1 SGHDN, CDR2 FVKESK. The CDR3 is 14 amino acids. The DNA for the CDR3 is TGTGCCAGCAGCCAAGTTTCAAGCACAGATACGCAGTATTTT. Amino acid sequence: CASSQVSSTDTQYF.

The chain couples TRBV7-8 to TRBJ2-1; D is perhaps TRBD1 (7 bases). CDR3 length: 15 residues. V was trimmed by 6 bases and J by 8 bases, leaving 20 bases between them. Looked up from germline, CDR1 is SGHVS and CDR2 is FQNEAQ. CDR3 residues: CASRPTPGGSHEQFF. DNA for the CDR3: TGTGCCAGCAGGCCCACACCAGGGGGGAGTCATGAGCAGTTCTTC.

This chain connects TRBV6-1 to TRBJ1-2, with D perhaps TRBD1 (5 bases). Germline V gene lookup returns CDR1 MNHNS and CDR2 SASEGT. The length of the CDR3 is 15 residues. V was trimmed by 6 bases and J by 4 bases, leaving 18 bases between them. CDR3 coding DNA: TGTGCCAGCAGGGCAGGGCCAGCCGCGGGCTATGGCTACACCTTC. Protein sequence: CASRAGPAAGYGYTF.

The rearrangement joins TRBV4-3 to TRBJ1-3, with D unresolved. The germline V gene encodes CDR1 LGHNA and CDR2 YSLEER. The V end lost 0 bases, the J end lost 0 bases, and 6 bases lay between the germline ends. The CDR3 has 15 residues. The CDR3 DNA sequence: TGCGCCAGCAGCCAAGATGTCTACTCTGGAAACACCATATATTTT. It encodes CASSQDVYSGNTIYF.

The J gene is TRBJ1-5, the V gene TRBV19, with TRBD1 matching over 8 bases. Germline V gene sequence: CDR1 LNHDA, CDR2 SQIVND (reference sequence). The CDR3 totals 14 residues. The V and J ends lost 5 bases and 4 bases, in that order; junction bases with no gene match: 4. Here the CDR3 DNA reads TGTGCCAGTAGTGGGGGGACAGGTAATCAGCCCCAGCATTTT. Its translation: CASSGGTGNQPQHF.